This T cell receptor (beta chain) was identified in a study of blood T cell repertoires in COVID-19. Study-wide background: From the United States, Italy and Spain came samples of acute and convalescent COVID-19. The cDNA or gDNA used as material had been derived from T cells, B-cell-depleted T cells, or PBMCs.

Original handling: Cell counts per sample came from amplifying reference gene primers. Generated by immunoSEQ multiplex PCR, the TCRdb table keeps only in-frame clones and is missing some. The V and J calls and clone size come from that table; D and trimming were worked out from the DNA. Of 80,000 or so clones detected, over 75% appear once; the ten largest clones hold 12%. The CDR3 runs 15 residues. Trimming left V 1 base short and J 0 bases short, with 9 bases between. Germline V gene lookup returns CDR1 SEHNR and CDR2 FQNEAQ (reference sequence). The sequenced material came from peripheral blood. The genes are TRBV7-9 and TRBJ1-1, with unresolved D. The source is an elderly man with acute or convalescent COVID-19. For the CDR3, the DNA is TGTGCCAGCAGCTTAGTTTCAGGCCTGAACACTGAAGCTTTCTTT. Protein sequence: CASSLVSGLNTEAFF.